This T cell receptor (beta chain) was retrieved from a study of control samples from healthy donors and cancer patients (dated by TCRdb to the early 2020s). Of note for this clone: Which antigen it targets is not known. Base quality data are lacking; no much larger clone is found one base away.

Receptor libraries were prepared by the immunoSEQ multiplex PCR assay. TCRdb holds this immuneACCESS table with in-frame rearrangements only. Some clones are missing; in checked studies, unresolved V genes explain under half, and the rest has no known cause. In all, the sample holds tens of thousands of clones, and 75% to 90% of those were seen once. The ten largest clones add up to 5.5% to 7.5% of the sample. The germline V gene sets CDR1 to KGHSH and CDR2 to LQKENI. The junction shows trimming of 5 bases on V and 7 bases on J, plus 15 bases between the germline ends. The CDR3, from cysteine to phenylalanine, totals 15 residues. Here the CDR3 DNA is all that survives: 45 bases in frame from base 1.

Recombination linked TRBV18 to TRBJ1-6, with TRBD1 tentatively as D gene (6 bases match). The clonotype was recovered from a man in his fifties in good health. Sequenced input: blood. The nucleotide sequence reads TGTGCCAGCTCATCCCAGGGGCCGAAGAATTCACCCCTCCACTTT. It specifies CASSSQGPKNSPLHF.